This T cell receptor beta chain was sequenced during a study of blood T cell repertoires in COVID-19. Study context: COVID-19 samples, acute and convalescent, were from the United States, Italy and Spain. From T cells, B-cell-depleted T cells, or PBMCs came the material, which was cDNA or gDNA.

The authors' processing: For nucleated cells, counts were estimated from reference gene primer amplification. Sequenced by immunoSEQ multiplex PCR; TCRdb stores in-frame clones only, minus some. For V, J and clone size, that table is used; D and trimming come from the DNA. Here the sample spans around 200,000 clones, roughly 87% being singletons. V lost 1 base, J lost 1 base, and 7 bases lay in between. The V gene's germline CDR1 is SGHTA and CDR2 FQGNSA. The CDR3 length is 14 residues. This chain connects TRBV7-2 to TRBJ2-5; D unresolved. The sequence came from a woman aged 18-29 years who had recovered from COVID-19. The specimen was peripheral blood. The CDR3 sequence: CASSLVYLQETQYF. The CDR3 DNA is TGTGCCAGCAGCTTAGTTTATCTCCAAGAGACCCAGTACTTC.